A single sample gave rise to the 8 T cell receptor beta chains below, sequenced in a study of beta chain features in type 1 diabetes. Study-level points and caveats: Type 1 diabetes patients had TCRB CDR3s that were shorter (moderately but significantly so) in all four CD4+ subsets.

What was sequenced were expressed TCRB transcripts, since all of the isolated RNA had been reverse transcribed. Repertoires were generated with immunoSEQ multiplex PCR, while TCRdb's copy carries only in-frame clones and drops some. The sample includes almost 350,000 clones, roughly 9% of them seen just once. Their specific antigens are unknown. What was sequenced was central memory CD4+ T cells from blood. The receptors here all came from a man under 40 with type 1 diabetes.

The chain carries TRBV11-2 and TRBJ2-7; D is perhaps TRBD1 (6 bases). The CDR3 has 14 amino acids. Trimming took 4 bases from V and 1 from J, leaving 11 bases between them. Germline-derived CDR1 and CDR2 are SGHAT and FQNNGV. For the CDR3, the DNA is TGTGCCAGCAGCTCTCACAGGGAGTCCTACGAGCAGTACTTC. Its translation is CASSSHRESYEQYF.

This chain uses TRBV6-1 with TRBJ2-7; 8 nucleotides match TRBD2. This CDR3 comprises 15 residues. V was pared by 4 bases and J by 2 bases, with 7 bases of the junction left unmatched. Germline assignment: CDR1 MNHNS and CDR2 SASEGT. The CDR3 sequence: CASSASGGRPYEQYF. The CDR3, as DNA: TGTGCCAGCAGTGCCTCGGGGGGGAGGCCCTACGAGCAGTACTTC.

The chain has TRBV6-6 and TRBJ1-5, with D possibly matching TRBD1 (5 bases). Trimming removed 2 bases from V and 11 bases from J, with 13 bases in between. CDR1 is MNHNY and CDR2 is SVGAGI in the germline V gene (reference sequence). The CDR3 has 13 residues. CDR3 amino acids: CASSYTLTGTQHF. The CDR3 nucleotides are TGTGCCAGCAGTTACACCTTAACAGGTACCCAGCATTTT.

This clone occurred a few times. The chain links TRBV6-5 to TRBJ2-1; the D gene could be TRBD1 or TRBD2 (5 bases each). The germline V gene has CDR1 MNHEY and CDR2 SVGAGI. Trimming pared 6 bases from V and 5 bases from J, leaving 17 bases between. The CDR3 contains 15 residues. CDR3 region: CASRTGRMIDNEQFF. CDR3 nucleotides: TGTGCCAGCAGGACGGGACGGATGATAGACAATGAGCAGTTCTTC.

This clone was seen a handful of times. A much bigger clone sits one base away, suggesting this may be a read error. The gene calls are TRBV10-2 and TRBJ2-3; no clear D. Between the trimmed V and J ends, which lost 5 bases and 2 bases, there was a span of 2 bases. Germline V gene data show CDR1 as WSHSY and CDR2 as SAAADI. This CDR3 has 11 residues. The CDR3 nucleotides are TGCGCCAGCAGTTTCACAGATACGCAGTATTTT. Translation gives CASSFTDTQYF.

CDR3 residues: CASSPPGAGASLYEQYF. DNA for the CDR3: TGTGCCAGCAGCCCCCCTGGAGCGGGGGCTTCTCTCTACGAGCAGTACTTC. The genes are TRBV11-2 and TRBJ2-7, with 8 bases lining up with TRBD2. The CDR3 length is 17 residues. Germline V gives CDR1 SGHAT, CDR2 FQNNGV. Germline trimming cut 5 bases from V and 3 bases from J; bases unmatched to any gene: 15.

This clone was seen more than once but under ten times. This sequence joins TRBV7-9 and TRBJ1-1; D might be TRBD1 (5 bases). Trimming pared 3 bases from V and 1 base from J, leaving 9 bases between. The germline V gene encodes CDR1 SEHNR and CDR2 FQNEAQ (reference sequence). The CDR3 has 14 residues. The CDR3 sequence: CASSLDIGNTEAFF. CDR3 sequence (DNA): TGTGCCAGCAGCTTGGACATTGGGAACACTGAAGCTTTCTTT.

This clone appeared a few times. The chain combines TRBV7-8 with TRBJ2-1; TRBD2 matches at 8 bases. The CDR3 spans 17 residues. With 4 bases clipped from V and 2 bases from J, the junction kept 10 bases outside the gene matches. The V gene's germline CDR1 is SGHVS and CDR2 FQNEAQ. Here the CDR3 reads CASSWTGEAGAYNEQFF. Written as DNA, the CDR3 is TGTGCCAGCAGCTGGACCGGGGAAGCGGGAGCCTACAATGAGCAGTTCTTC.